The TCR beta chain under discussion was sequenced for a study of regulatory T cells in long-lasting Graves disease. Sample time point: newly diagnosed GD, antithyroid drugs for less than 3 months. The TCR library was made from RNA extracted from PBMCs. V was cut by 8 bases and J by 7 bases, with 14 bases left in between. CDR3 length: 12 amino acids. CDR1 MNHNS and CDR2 SASEGT come from the germline V gene. Arm-PCR of CDR3 regions and iRepertoire HTBI primers were the basis on which TCR beta libraries were built. TCRdb reanalysed the multiplex PCR reads using MiXCR and keeps one entry per CDR3 protein. The sample carries hundreds of thousands of distinct CDR3 sequences, roughly 15% recorded once. This clonotype was seen many times. These sequences were also reported in another study, on T cells in Graves' hyperthyroidism and ophthalmopathy.

V and J are TRBV6-1 and TRBJ1-1; D remains unclear. The sequence derives from a woman younger than 45 with Graves disease. Sequenced material: peripheral blood mononuclear cells (PBMCs), taken at new diagnosis, from a patient treated with antithyroid drugs. This CDR3 is CASYWRLNEAFF. CDR3 DNA sequence: TGTGCCAGCTACTGGCGTCTGAATGAAGCTTTCTTT.